This T cell receptor beta chain derives from a study of OX40 agonist ivuxolimab in advanced cancers. Whole-study context: Age averaged around 60 years (range 23 to 79), and around 78% were male.

The table came from immunoSEQ multiplex PCR; TCRdb's copy has only in-frame clones and leaves some out. Seen here are about 98,000 clones, 93% observed once, and the top ten hold over 0.2%. Material: CD4+ or CD8+ T cells sorted from blood, obtained in a trial of the OX40 agonist ivuxolimab. The receptor was derived from an adult with an advanced solid tumor such as melanoma, head and neck, liver or kidney cancer.

CDR3 coding DNA: TGTGCCAGCCGGGGGCGGGGAAGGGATGAAAAACTGTTTTTT. Its protein is CASRGRGRDEKLFF. V and J are TRBV7-8 and TRBJ1-4, with D perhaps TRBD1 (6 bases). V gave up 8 bases and J gave up 6 bases, with 16 bases separating them. CDR3 length equals 14 residues. The V gene's germline CDR1 is SGHVS and CDR2 FQNEAQ.